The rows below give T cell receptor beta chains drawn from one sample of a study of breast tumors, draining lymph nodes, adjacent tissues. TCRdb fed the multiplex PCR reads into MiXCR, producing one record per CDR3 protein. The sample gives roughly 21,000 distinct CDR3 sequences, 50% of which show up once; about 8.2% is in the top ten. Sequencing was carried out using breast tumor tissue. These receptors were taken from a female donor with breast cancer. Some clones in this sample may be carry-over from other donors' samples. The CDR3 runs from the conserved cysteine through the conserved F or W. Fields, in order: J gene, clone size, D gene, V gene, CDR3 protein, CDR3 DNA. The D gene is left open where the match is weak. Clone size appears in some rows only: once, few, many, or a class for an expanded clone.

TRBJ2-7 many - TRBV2 CASSEVRSSYEQYF TGTGCCAGCAGTGAAGTCAGGAGCTCCTACGAGCAGTACTTC
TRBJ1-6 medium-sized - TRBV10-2 CASSHDKPNSPLHF TGCGCCAGCAGTCACGACAAGCCGAATTCACCCCTCCATTTT
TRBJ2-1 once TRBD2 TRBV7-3 CASSLPGLAGGYNEQFF TGTGCCAGCAGTCTCCCCGGACTAGCGGGAGGTTATAATGAGCAGTTCTTC
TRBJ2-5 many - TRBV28 CASSFSLGETQYF TGTGCCAGCAGTTTCTCCTTGGGAGAGACCCAGTACTTC
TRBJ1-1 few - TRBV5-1 CASSLSGGKTEAFF TGCGCCAGCAGCTTGTCCGGCGGTAAAACTGAAGCTTTCTTT
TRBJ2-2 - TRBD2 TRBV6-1 CASKGTMNTGELFF TGTGCCAGCAAAGGGACTATGAACACCGGGGAGCTGTTTTTT
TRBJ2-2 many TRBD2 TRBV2 CASRGLAGGTGELFF TGTGCCAGCAGGGGGTTAGCGGGAGGAACCGGGGAGCTGTTTTTT
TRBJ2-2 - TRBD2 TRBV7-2 CASSSNSGVSGELFF TGTGCCAGCAGCTCTAATAGCGGGGTTAGCGGGGAGCTGTTTTTT
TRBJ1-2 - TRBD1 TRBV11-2 CASSGIGRDRGNYGYTF TGTGCCAGCAGCGGTATAGGCCGGGACAGGGGTAACTATGGCTACACCTTC
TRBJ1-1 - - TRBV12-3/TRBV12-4 CASSLMGAQNTEAFF TGTGCCAGCAGTTTAATGGGGGCCCAGAACACTGAAGCTTTCTTT
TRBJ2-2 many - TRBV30 CAWRHGGGTGELFF TGTGCCTGGAGACACGGGGGTGGGACCGGGGAGCTGTTTTTT
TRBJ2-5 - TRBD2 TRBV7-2 CASSLLGGRAFETQYF TGTGCCAGCAGCTTATTGGGTGGGAGGGCCTTTGAGACCCAGTACTTC
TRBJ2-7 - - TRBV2 CASIRQYNSGEQYF TGTGCCAGCATCAGACAATACAATTCGGGCGAGCAGTACTTC
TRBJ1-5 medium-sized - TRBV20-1 CSAREQLSYSNQPQHF TGCAGTGCTAGAGAACAGCTCTCCTATAGCAATCAGCCCCAGCATTTT
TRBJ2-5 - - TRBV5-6 CASSLLAQLAVEAQYF TGTGCCAGCAGCCTGTTAGCGCAGCTTGCCGTAGAGGCCCAGTACTTC
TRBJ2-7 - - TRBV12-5 CASGLIAPPYEQYF TGTGCTAGTGGTTTAATAGCGCCGCCCTACGAGCAGTACTTC
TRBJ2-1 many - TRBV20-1 CSAGDRVSLRLNEQFF TGCAGTGCTGGAGATCGAGTTAGCCTCCGCTTGAATGAGCAGTTCTTC
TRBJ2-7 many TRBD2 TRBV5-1 CASSLGLAGAFDEQYF TGCGCCAGCAGCTTGGGACTAGCGGGGGCTTTTGACGAGCAGTACTTC
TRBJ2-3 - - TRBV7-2 CASSVARGTDTQYF TGTGCCAGCAGTGTCGCGAGGGGCACAGATACGCAGTATTTT
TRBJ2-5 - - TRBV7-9 CASSLQQETQYF TGTGCCAGCAGCTTACAGCAAGAGACCCAGTACTTC
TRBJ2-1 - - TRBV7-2 CASSLALSLSSYNQQSF TGTGCCAGCAGCTTAGCGCTCAGCTTGTCCTCCTACAATCAGCAGTCCTTC
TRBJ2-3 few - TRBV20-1 CSASTDTQYF TGCAGTGCGTCTACAGATACGCAGTATTTT
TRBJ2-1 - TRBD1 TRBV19 CASSAQGAHNEQFF TGTGCCAGTAGTGCCCAGGGGGCACACAATGAGCAGTTCTTC
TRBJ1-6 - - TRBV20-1 CTGTSGSYNSPLHF TGCACCGGGACTAGCGGTTCCTACAATTCACCCCTCCACTTT
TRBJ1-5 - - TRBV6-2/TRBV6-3 CASSWRQHEHF TGTGCCAGCAGCTGGAGGCAGCACGAGCATTTT
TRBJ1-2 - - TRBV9 CASSVAGGAGYGYTF TGTGCCAGCAGCGTAGCCGGGGGGGCGGGCTATGGCTACACCTTC
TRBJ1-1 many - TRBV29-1 CSVGDLTEAFF TGCAGCGTTGGGGACCTCACTGAAGCTTTCTTT
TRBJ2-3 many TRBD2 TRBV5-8 CASSSVLAGNEDTQYF TGTGCCAGCAGCTCAGTACTAGCGGGAAATGAAGATACGCAGTATTTT
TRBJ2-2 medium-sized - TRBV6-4 CASSARHTGELFF TGTGCCAGCAGTGCTCGGCACACCGGGGAGCTGTTTTTT
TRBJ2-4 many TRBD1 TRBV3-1 CASTRQGENIQYF TGTGCCAGCACCCGCCAGGGGGAAAACATTCAGTACTTC
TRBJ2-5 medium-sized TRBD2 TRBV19 CASRLAGGRWETQYF TGTGCCAGCCGACTAGCGGGAGGGCGTTGGGAGACCCAGTACTTC
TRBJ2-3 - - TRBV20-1 CSARNTDTQYF TGCAGTGCTAGGAACACAGATACGCAGTATTTT
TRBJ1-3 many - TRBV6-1 CASSDRAGSGNTIYF TGTGCCAGCAGTGATCGGGCTGGGTCTGGAAACACCATATATTTT
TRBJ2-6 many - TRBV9 CASSVRGETVRANVLTF TGTGCCAGCAGCGTTAGAGGGGAGACTGTCAGGGCCAACGTCCTGACTTTC
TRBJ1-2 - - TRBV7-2 CASSQASYGYTF TGTGCCAGCAGCCAAGCTAGCTATGGCTACACCTTC
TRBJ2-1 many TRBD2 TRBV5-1 CASSEGLAVGYEQFF TGCGCCAGCAGCGAGGGACTAGCGGTAGGCTATGAGCAGTTCTTC
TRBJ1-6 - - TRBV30 CAWRRGGHSPLHF TGTGCCTGGAGAAGGGGTGGCCATTCACCCCTCCACTTT
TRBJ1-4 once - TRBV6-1 CASSQRGPATNEKLFF TGCGCCAGCAGTCAACGGGGCCCAGCAACTAATGAAAAACTGTTTTTT
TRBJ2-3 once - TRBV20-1 CSARDSQYF TGCAGTGCTAGAGATTCACAGTATTTT
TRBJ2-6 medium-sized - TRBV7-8 CASIGGYGANVLTF TGTGCCAGTATAGGGGGTTATGGGGCCAACGTCCTGACTTTC
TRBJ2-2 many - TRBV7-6 CASSLRDWSGELFF TGTGCCAGCAGCTTACGGGATTGGTCCGGGGAGCTGTTTTTT
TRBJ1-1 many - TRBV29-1 CSVEKGATEAFF TGCAGCGTTGAAAAGGGCGCGACTGAAGCTTTCTTT
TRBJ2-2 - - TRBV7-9 CASSLREPNTGELFF TGTGCCAGCAGCCTTAGGGAGCCCAACACCGGGGAGCTGTTTTTT
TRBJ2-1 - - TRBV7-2 CASSSLRGLHNEQFF TGTGCCAGCAGCTCACTTAGGGGACTCCACAATGAGCAGTTCTTC
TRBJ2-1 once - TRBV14 CASSQARYNEQFF TGTGCCAGCAGCCAAGCTAGGTACAATGAGCAGTTCTTC
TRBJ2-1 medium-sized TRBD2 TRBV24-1 CATSGGTSGRYNEQFF TGTGCCACCAGTGGGGGGACTAGCGGGAGATACAATGAGCAGTTCTTC